The present entry profiles one T cell receptor (beta chain) with its context. This specimen belongs to a study of blood T cell repertoires in COVID-19. Study-wide background: Samples taken during acute and convalescent COVID-19 were collected in the United States, Italy and Spain. PBMCs, B-cell-depleted T cells, or T cells were the source of the cDNA or gDNA that made up the material.

Study processing details: Reference gene primer amplification in the assay estimated nucleated cell counts. TCRdb's copy holds only in-frame clones and misses some; the assay was immunoSEQ multiplex PCR. V, J and clone size derive from that table, while D and trimming were established from the DNA sequence. Among some 38,000 clones listed, roughly nine tenths were seen once. The TCR was taken from a man aged 50 or older with active COVID-19. The material sequenced was peripheral blood.

The CDR3 DNA is TGTGCCACCGGTCCCGGACAGGGCAATCAGCCCCAGCATTTT. This encodes CATGPGQGNQPQHF. This chain connects TRBV24-1 to TRBJ1-5; 7 nucleotides line up with TRBD1. Germline loops: CDR1 KGHDR, CDR2 SFDVKD. The CDR3 sequence is 14 residues long. V shed 9 bases, J shed 2 bases, and the junction held 6 bases outside the gene matches.